Shown below are 20 T cell receptor beta chains from a single sample sequenced in a study of shared clonotypes between healthy human individuals. The assay was immunoSEQ multiplex PCR, and TCRdb's table has in-frame clones only and misses some. The sample records about 2.4 million clones, 80% to 95% being singletons. Sequenced: naive CD4+ T cells from PBMCs. Subset reported: CD45RA+ positively selected. Source of these receptors: a man aged 18 to 29 in good health. Some clones in this sample may be carry-over from other donors' samples.

The chain carries TRBV29-1 and TRBJ2-5; a weak D match, TRBD2 (5 bases). Germline loops: CDR1 SQVTM, CDR2 ANQGSEA. CDR3 length: 13 amino acids. V was cut by 6 bases and J by 5 bases, with 16 bases left in between. The CDR3 is CSVALLVVETQYF. CDR3 DNA: TGCAGCGTGGCACTACTAGTGGTGGAGACCCAGTACTTC.

The chain uses TRBV9 and TRBJ2-2, with D possibly matching TRBD2 (6 bases). The CDR3 is 15 amino acids. The V end lost 4 bases, the J end lost 5 bases, and 15 bases lay between the germline ends. Germline V CDR1 and CDR2: SGDLS, YYNGEE. The CDR3 loop reads CASSSVARGTGELFF. In nucleotides, the CDR3 is TGTGCCAGCAGCTCCGTTGCCCGGGGGACCGGGGAGCTGTTTTTT.

The CDR3 coding sequence is TGTGCCAGAAGCCCGGCATCTAGCGGGAGCTACGAGCAGTACTTC. Amino acids: CARSPASSGSYEQYF. The rearrangement uses TRBV5-3 and TRBJ2-7; TRBD2 matches 10 bases. TRBV5-3 is marked as an open reading frame, function uncertain. Losses at the gene ends were 4 bases for V and 3 bases for J; bases not matched to a gene: 7. This CDR3 contains 15 residues.

This clone is a singleton in its sample. The chain couples TRBV6-6 to TRBJ1-4, with 7 bases that match TRBD1. J was trimmed by 8 bases and V by 7 bases; bases with no gene match: 4. The CDR3 spans 12 residues. Looked up from germline, CDR1 is MNHNY and CDR2 is SVGAGI (reference sequence). The CDR3 region is CASNGQEEKLFF. The DNA for the CDR3 is TGTGCCAGCAACGGACAGGAGGAAAAACTGTTTTTT.

This clone turned up a few times. The V and J genes are TRBV6-6 and TRBJ2-7; 7 bases map to TRBD1. CDR3 length equals 13 residues. Unmatched junction bases numbered 4, after V lost 5 bases and J lost 3 bases. Germline CDR1 is MNHNY and CDR2 is SVGAGI (reference sequence). The CDR3 DNA reads as TGTGCCAGCAGTACACGGGACAGCTACGAGCAGTACTTC. Its protein is CASSTRDSYEQYF.

Only one count was recorded for this clone. The chain recombines TRBV27 with TRBJ2-4, with 8 bases fitting TRBD2. The CDR3 contains 18 residues. The ends lost 4 bases at V and 3 bases at J; junction bases unmatched: 14. Germline V gene sequence: CDR1 MNHEY, CDR2 SMNVEV (reference sequence). The CDR3 reads CASSWSGGRGGVKNIQYF. As DNA, the CDR3 is TGTGCCAGCAGTTGGTCTGGGGGCCGGGGGGGAGTCAAAAACATTCAGTACTTC.

The rearrangement joins TRBV11-2 to TRBJ2-1, with 11 bases identical to TRBD2. The CDR3 is 15 amino acids. Losses at the gene ends were 3 bases for V and 8 bases for J; bases not matched to a gene: 6. Germline lookup yields CDR1 SGHAT and CDR2 FQNNGV. This CDR3 reads CASSFIAGGHYEQFF. The CDR3 nucleotides are TGTGCCAGCAGCTTCATAGCGGGAGGGCACTATGAGCAGTTCTTC.

This clone was recorded once. V and J are TRBV5-1 and TRBJ1-1; 8 nucleotides line up with TRBD1. Unmatched junction bases numbered 8, after V lost 3 bases and J lost 10 bases. The CDR3 totals 13 residues. CDR1 is SGHRS, CDR2 YFSETQ, per germline. CDR3 DNA sequence: TGCGCCAGCAGCTCTTCAGGGGGCGCAGCAGCTTTCTTT. It codes for CASSSSGGAAAFF.

The chain links TRBV27 to TRBJ2-7; unclear D gene. From germline, CDR1 is MNHEY and CDR2 SMNVEV (reference sequence). The CDR3 loop spans 15 amino acids. V was trimmed by 7 bases and J by 3 bases, leaving 19 bases between them. The CDR3 DNA reads TGTGCCAGCAAGATATCGATAGCCCGAGACTACGAGCAGTACTTC. Protein product: CASKISIARDYEQYF.

V usage is TRBV19 and J usage is TRBJ2-1, with TRBD2 identical over 11 bases. The CDR3 spans 16 residues. Trimming took 1 base from V and 4 from J; bases not matched to a gene: 3. Germline V gene data show CDR1 as LNHDA and CDR2 as SQIVND (reference sequence). The CDR3 bases are TGTGCCAGTAGTATAGGACTAGCGGGAACGTACAATGAGCAGTTCTTC. It encodes CASSIGLAGTYNEQFF.

This clone was observed a single time. The chain combines TRBV5-4 with TRBJ2-3; D is ambiguous. V gave up 0 bases and J gave up 7 bases, with 3 bases separating them. The germline CDR1 and CDR2 sequences are SGHNT and YYREEE (reference sequence). This CDR3 comprises 11 residues. CDR3 residues: CASSLANTQYF. CDR3 nucleotides: TGTGCCAGCAGCTTGGCGAATACGCAGTATTTT.

The V and J genes are TRBV5-7 and TRBJ2-7, with D hard to call. TRBV5-7 is recorded as an ORF, its role being uncertain. V dropped 7 bases and J dropped 7 bases, with 9 bases sitting between them. The CDR3 is made up of 10 amino acids. CDR3 protein: CASLRREQYF. The CDR3, as DNA: TGTGCCAGCTTGCGAAGGGAGCAGTACTTC.

On this clone itself: The sample carries other DNA sequences with the same CDR3. This chain joins TRBV19 and TRBJ1-5; maybe TRBD1 (5 bases). The CDR3 has 14 residues. The V gene's germline CDR1 is LNHDA and CDR2 SQIVND (reference sequence). V was pared by 6 bases and J by 2 bases, with 11 bases between. The CDR3 DNA is TGTGCCAGTAGGGGGACGGGAGGCAATCAGCCCCAGCATTTT. This translates into CASRGTGGNQPQHF.

The chain couples TRBV27 to TRBJ2-7; D is unresolved. There are 14 residues in the CDR3. Trimming stripped 6 bases from V and 12 bases from J, with 24 bases between. CDR1 is MNHEY and CDR2 is SMNVEV in the germline V gene (reference sequence). The CDR3 loop reads CASSPKPRASLWYF. In DNA form, the CDR3 reads TGTGCCAGCAGCCCCAAACCTCGGGCCTCCCTTTGGTACTTC.

The V and J genes are TRBV19 and TRBJ1-2; 7 nucleotides align to TRBD1. The ends lost 5 bases at V and 3 bases at J; junction bases unmatched: 6. The CDR3 consists of 14 residues. Germline V gives CDR1 LNHDA, CDR2 SQIVND (reference sequence). DNA of the CDR3: TGTGCCAGTAGTCGACAGGGAGGGGACTATGGCTACACCTTC. Residues: CASSRQGGDYGYTF.

The chain recombines TRBV15 with TRBJ1-5; D is perhaps TRBD1 (5 bases). The germline V gene encodes CDR1 LNHNV and CDR2 YYDKDF (reference sequence). Deletions cut 0 bases from V and 6 bases from J, with 15 bases between. The CDR3 totals 16 residues. The CDR3 coding sequence is TGTGCCACCAGCAGAGATTTTTTGGGGGGGACTCAGCCCCAGCATTTT. This sequence encodes CATSRDFLGGTQPQHF.

The chain combines TRBV14 with TRBJ1-1; D is possibly TRBD1 (5 bases). V lost 5 bases, J lost 5 bases, and 18 bases lay in between. Germline V CDR1 and CDR2: SGHDN, FVKESK. The CDR3 has 15 amino acids. The DNA of the CDR3 is TGTGCCAGCAGCGACATGACAGCCCGGGGGACTGAAGCTTTCTTT. This gives the protein CASSDMTARGTEAFF.

V is TRBV6-4 and J is TRBJ2-3; D remains ambiguous. V dropped 4 bases and J dropped 0 bases, with 11 bases sitting between them. This CDR3 spans 15 amino acids. Germline V gene data show CDR1 as MRHNA and CDR2 as SNTAGT. The CDR3 loop reads CASSGVFGSTDTQYF. CDR3 DNA sequence: TGTGCCAGCAGTGGAGTGTTCGGGAGCACAGATACGCAGTATTTT.

The chain joins TRBV2 to TRBJ1-4; 10 bases map to TRBD1. The CDR3 runs to 20 residues. Germline trimming cut 6 bases from V and 0 bases from J; bases unmatched to any gene: 16. Germline assignment: CDR1 SNHLY and CDR2 FYNNEI. CDR3 in DNA: TGTGCCAGCAGCCACCCCCCGGACAGGGGGATTTGGGCAACTAATGAAAAACTGTTTTTT. Its translation: CASSHPPDRGIWATNEKLFF.

The V gene is TRBV5-1, the J gene TRBJ2-3, with a weak D call TRBD2 (5 bases). The V end lost 3 bases, the J end lost 1 base, and 12 bases lay between the germline ends. The CDR3 totals 15 residues. Germline values: CDR1 SGHRS, CDR2 YFSETQ. The CDR3 sequence: CASSSLPRGTDTQYF. The CDR3 DNA follows: TGCGCCAGCAGCTCCTTACCGAGGGGCACAGATACGCAGTATTTT.